The source of this T cell receptor (beta chain) is a study of human T cells and chemical hapten exposure. Study-wide context: Patients had diphenylcyclopropenone applied to the scalp weekly throughout the roughly 25-week study. The patient population, which was mostly female, had alopecia areata, totalis or universalis. Among samples, TCR yields varied mainly because of small differences in pooled library volume.

As to time point: patch test 1, 2 weeks after DPC sensitization. Noted treatment: therapeutic diphenylcyclopropenone sensitization with weekly scalp DPC. Each donor was an alopecia patient between 18 and 70 years of age who qualified for DPC. The sample holds many counts of this clonotype. TCRdb ran MiXCR on the RACE reads and lists one entry per CDR3 protein. The sample yields around 380,000 distinct CDR3 sequences, approximately 5.1% seen once. V lost 5 bases, J lost 3 bases, and 2 bases stayed unmatched. Germline V gene sequence: CDR1 GTSNPN, CDR2 SVGIG (reference sequence). The CDR3 consists of 12 residues.

This receptor was obtained from a woman aged 45-65 years with alopecia areata. Some clones in this sample may be carry-over from other donors' samples. The rearrangement joins TRBV30 to TRBJ2-7, with TRBD2 matching over 9 bases. The material was whole blood, obtained in connection with sensitization to the hapten diphenylcyclopropenone (DPC). CDR3 DNA: TGTGCCTGGGGACTAGCGAGCTACGAGCAGTACTTC. It encodes CAWGLASYEQYF.